The clone carrying this T cell receptor (beta chain) appeared a few times. As yet, its antigen is unknown. Sequencing used immunoSEQ multiplex PCR; TCRdb keeps in-frame clones, though not all of them. The table records about 63,000 clones, less than 80% of them present only once. Viral peptide pools were used in the ViraFEST assay to expand antigen-specific CD4+ T cells, and sequencing came afterward. The authors isolated CD4+ T cells after around nine days of culture. Nobody among the vaccine recipients had prior SARS-CoV-2 infection (nucleocapsid antibodies were negative). Cultures of approximately 2.1 million PBMC per well contained about 9.5 IU/ml IL-2 plus 10 ug/ml peptides. IL-2 medium supplanted half the medium on days 3 and 7. The data are from a study of vaccination effects on CD4 cells after COVID-19. General study points: Nearly all vaccine-induced clones in healthy recipients recognized only SARS-CoV-2. Limitations: small convalescent group and missing early post-infection timepoints.

The CDR3 spans 13 residues. V dropped 5 bases and J dropped 4 bases, with 11 bases sitting between them. Per germline, CDR1 GTSNPN and CDR2 SVGIG (reference sequence). Here the sequenced sample was CD4+ T cells from PBMCs cultured with HCoV-OC43 spike peptides, taken before COVID-19 vaccination. Sample subset: HCoV-OC43 spike overlapping peptide pool stimulation. This receptor was taken from a human donor who received a COVID-19 vaccine. The genes are TRBV30 and TRBJ1-4; D remains ambiguous. The CDR3 region is CAWGRRGNEKLFF. The CDR3 DNA follows: TGTGCCTGGGGCCGGCGGGGTAATGAAAAACTGTTTTTT.